This is a list of T cell receptor beta chains from one sample in a study of metastatic and nonmetastatic thyroid tumors. From the PCR reads, TCRdb re-called clones with MiXCR. The table records 30,000 to 40,000 clones, about a sixth of them present only once. The sample consisted of blood. These receptors all come from a male donor with papillary thyroid cancer or a benign thyroid nodule (not recorded which). Some clones in this sample may be carry-over from other donors' samples. CDR3s include the opening cysteine and the closing phenylalanine or tryptophan. Each record gives: V gene, J gene, D gene, clone size, CDR3 protein, CDR3 DNA. A D gene is named only where the DNA matches it firmly. Some rows have no size entry. The others give once, few or many, or a class for an expanded clone.

TRBV19	TRBJ1-5	TRBD1	few	CASSGTVRSNQPQHF	TGTGCCAGCTCAGGGACAGTAAGAAGCAATCAGCCCCAGCATTTT
TRBV9	TRBJ2-1	-	many	CASSVDDSAEQFF	TGTGCCAGCAGCGTAGACGACTCCGCGGAGCAGTTCTTC
TRBV7-2	TRBJ2-2	TRBD2	few	CARGLAGSTGELFF	TGTGCCAGGGGACTAGCGGGATCCACCGGGGAGCTGTTTTTT
TRBV19	TRBJ1-1	-	many	CASRKRAQGKNTEAFF	TGTGCCAGTAGAAAAAGGGCCCAGGGGAAGAACACTGAAGCTTTCTTT
TRBV12-3/TRBV12-4	TRBJ1-2	-	few	CASSLPGRGHGYTF	TGTGCCAGCAGCTTGCCAGGGAGGGGACATGGCTACACCTTC
TRBV5-1	TRBJ2-5	TRBD2	many	CASSLGVAGAKETQYF	TGCGCCAGCAGCTTGGGGGTAGCGGGGGCGAAGGAGACCCAGTACTTC
TRBV27	TRBJ1-1	-	-	CARSQGRNTEAFF	TGTGCCAGAAGTCAGGGACGGAACACTGAAGCCTTCTTT
TRBV12-3/TRBV12-4	TRBJ2-1	-	many	CASRLQGISYNEQFF	TGTGCCAGCAGATTACAGGGAATCTCCTACAATGAGCAGTTCTTC
TRBV28	TRBJ1-1	TRBD1	many	CASGSGGSTATEAFF	TGTGCCAGCGGGTCAGGGGGCTCCACTGCCACTGAAGCTTTCTTT
TRBV28	TRBJ2-3	-	-	CACSPSPGGRRQYF	TGTGCCTGCAGCCCATCTCCTGGTGGGCGCCGGCAGTATTTT
TRBV7-2	TRBJ1-1	TRBD1	many	CASSTGGRNTEAFF	TGTGCCAGCAGCACAGGGGGTCGGAACACTGAAGCTTTCTTT
TRBV12-3/TRBV12-4	TRBJ1-5	-	many	CASSLAGQPQHF	TGTGCCAGCAGTTTAGCGGGTCAGCCCCAGCATTTT
TRBV5-1	TRBJ1-1	-	many	CASSFGGRDTEAFF	TGCGCCAGCAGCTTCGGGGGGCGGGACACTGAAGCTTTCTTT
TRBV7-8	TRBJ2-7	-	-	CASAQGASYEQYF	TGTGCCAGCGCCCAGGGAGCATCCTACGAGCAGTACTTC
TRBV12-3/TRBV12-4	TRBJ1-3	-	many	CASSLTQISSGNTIYF	TGTGCCAGCAGTTTGACACAGATTTCCTCTGGAAACACCATATATTTT
TRBV19	TRBJ1-1	TRBD1	medium-sized	CASSQDRVNTEAFF	TGTGCCAGTAGTCAGGACAGGGTGAACACTGAAGCTTTCTTT
TRBV9	TRBJ2-2	-	many	CASSPGTLNTGELFF	TGTGCCAGCAGCCCCGGGACCCTTAACACCGGGGAGCTGTTTTTT
TRBV20-1	TRBJ2-3	TRBD2	-	CSAGIGTIWGADTQYF	TGCAGTGCGGGGATCGGGACTATCTGGGGCGCAGATACGCAGTATTTT
TRBV10-3	TRBJ2-7	TRBD1	many	CAISELPDRGSISYEQYF	TGTGCCATCAGTGAGCTACCCGACAGGGGTTCTATCAGCTACGAGCAGTACTTC
TRBV19	TRBJ2-1	TRBD2	few	CASSIGTSLDEQFF	TGTGCCAGTAGTATCGGGACTAGCTTGGATGAGCAGTTCTTC
TRBV7-9	TRBJ1-2	-	-	CVSSLVIQVGGYTF	TGTGTCAGCAGCTTAGTGATTCAGGTTGGTGGCTACACCTTC
TRBV19	TRBJ2-3	-	-	CASGTGTDTQYF	TGTGCCAGTGGCACGGGCACAGATACGCAGTATTTT
TRBV6-1	TRBJ1-5	-	-	CASRAGHNQPQHF	TGTGCCAGCAGGGCAGGCCATAATCAGCCCCAGCATTTT
TRBV5-1	TRBJ1-3	-	many	CASSLALSGNTIYF	TGCGCCAGCAGCTTGGCCCTCTCTGGAAACACCATATATTTT
TRBV19	TRBJ2-1	TRBD2	once	CASSPRGPRASGRGDEQFF	TGTGCCAGTAGCCCTAGAGGACCACGGGCTAGCGGGAGAGGAGATGAGCAGTTCTTC
TRBV6-2/TRBV6-3	TRBJ1-1	-	few	CASSQIGRTEAFF	TGTGCCAGCAGTCAGATAGGTCGTACTGAAGCTTTCTTT
TRBV6-1	TRBJ2-2	TRBD1	few	CASSEEGRGRRELFF	TGTGCCAGCAGTGAAGAGGGCAGGGGGCGCCGGGAGCTGTTTTTT
TRBV30	TRBJ1-2	-	few	CASRTVLGKYGYTF	TGTGCCTCAAGGACAGTCTTGGGGAAGTATGGCTACACCTTC
TRBV7-9	TRBJ2-2	-	many	CASSLALIKTGELFF	TGTGCCAGCAGCTTAGCGCTTATAAAGACCGGGGAGCTGTTTTTT
TRBV24-1	TRBJ2-2	TRBD2	many	CATSDFGSSGDGELFF	TGTGCCACCAGTGATTTTGGATCTAGCGGGGACGGGGAGCTGTTTTTT
TRBV6-2/TRBV6-3	TRBJ1-4	-	many	CASQDDTTNEKLFF	TGTGCCAGCCAAGACGACACAACTAATGAAAAACTGTTTTTT
TRBV5-1	TRBJ1-6	TRBD1	many	CASSLAGQGYSPLHF	TGCGCCAGCAGCTTGGCGGGACAGGGATATTCACCCCTCCACTTT
TRBV6-2/TRBV6-3	TRBJ2-1	TRBD1	few	CARSPQAGQGTDEQFF	TGTGCCCGCAGCCCCCAGGCCGGACAGGGTACAGATGAGCAGTTCTTC
TRBV5-4	TRBJ2-7	TRBD2	many	CASGRSSGRPSYEQYF	TGTGCCAGCGGGAGGAGTAGCGGGAGGCCCTCCTACGAGCAGTACTTC
TRBV11-3	TRBJ1-3	TRBD1	-	CASSPRTGGSGNTIYF	TGTGCCAGCAGCCCTAGGACAGGGGGCTCTGGAAACACCATATATTTT
TRBV20-1	TRBJ1-2	-	many	CSASPTGSGGYTF	TGCAGTGCTAGTCCTACAGGGAGTGGAGGCTACACCTTC
TRBV20-1	TRBJ2-7	TRBD1	many	CSARDWDRGASEQYF	TGCAGTGCTAGAGATTGGGACAGGGGTGCATCCGAGCAGTACTTC
TRBV6-2/TRBV6-3	TRBJ1-1	-	-	CASSYSTVSPEAFF	TGTGCCAGCAGTTACTCGACAGTCTCCCCTGAAGCTTTCTTT
TRBV2	TRBJ2-3	-	many	CASKERLTDTQYF	TGTGCCAGCAAGGAGAGGCTGACAGATACGCAGTATTTT
TRBV28	TRBJ2-5	-	many	CASKSQKGKETQYF	TGTGCCAGCAAAAGTCAGAAGGGCAAGGAGACCCAGTACTTC
TRBV7-7	TRBJ2-1	TRBD2	many	CASSFGLAGEQFF	TGTGCTAGCAGCTTTGGACTAGCGGGGGAGCAGTTCTTC
TRBV3-2	TRBJ2-7	-	many	CASSQDGAAFLYEQYF	TGTGCCAGCAGCCAAGACGGCGCGGCATTCCTCTACGAGCAGTACTTC
TRBV6-1	TRBJ1-5	-	many	CASRRGVGSNQPQHF	TGTGCCAGCAGGCGGGGAGTTGGTAGCAATCAGCCCCAGCATTTT
TRBV19	TRBJ1-1	TRBD1	many	CASSRDRAREAFF	TGTGCCAGTAGTAGGGACAGGGCCCGTGAAGCTTTCTTT
TRBV28	TRBJ1-2	-	many	CASSLLGSGYTF	TGTGCCAGCAGTTTATTGGGGAGCGGCTACACCTTC
TRBV6-4	TRBJ2-1	-	-	CASILLGARLSYNEQFF	TGTGCCAGCATTCTCCTAGGTGCCCGCCTCTCCTACAATGAGCAGTTCTTC
TRBV6-6	TRBJ2-2	TRBD2	many	CATFSPGLAGGRGSTGELFF	TGTGCCACCTTCTCACCGGGACTAGCGGGGGGGCGAGGCAGCACCGGGGAGCTGTTTTTT
TRBV9	TRBJ2-3	-	-	CASSVRGLYTDTQYF	TGTGCCAGCAGCGTACGGGGACTCTACACAGATACGCAGTATTTT
TRBV19	TRBJ2-7	-	many	CASSLRGSAYEQYF	TGTGCCAGTAGCCTCCGAGGGAGCGCCTACGAGCAGTACTTC
TRBV6-4	TRBJ2-3	TRBD1	many	CASSDSGGADTQYF	TGTGCCAGCAGTGACTCAGGGGGCGCAGATACGCAGTATTTT
TRBV7-6	TRBJ2-2	-	many	CASSLDRATGELFF	TGTGCCAGCAGCCTCGACCGGGCGACCGGGGAGCTGTTTTTT
TRBV10-1	TRBJ2-1	-	-	CASSESGSRGNEQFF	TGCGCCAGCAGTGAGTCCGGGAGCCGGGGCAATGAGCAGTTCTTC
TRBV6-2/TRBV6-3	TRBJ1-1	TRBD1	-	CASSPRTGIMNTEAFF	TGTGCCAGCAGTCCTCGGACAGGAATCATGAACACTGAAGCTTTCTTT
TRBV28	TRBJ1-2	TRBD1	medium-sized	CASSPGDREGGYTF	TGTGCCAGCAGTCCGGGGGACAGGGAGGGGGGCTACACCTTC
TRBV27	TRBJ1-2	TRBD1	-	CASSWDRGLVYTF	TGTGCCAGCAGTTGGGACAGGGGTCTCGTGTACACCTTC
TRBV12-3/TRBV12-4	TRBJ2-7	-	many	CASSLAHSSSYEQYF	TGTGCCAGCAGTTTAGCACACTCCTCCTCGTACGAGCAGTACTTC
TRBV6-1	TRBJ2-1	TRBD2	few	CASPDKGSGRASEQFF	TGTGCCAGCCCTGATAAGGGGAGCGGGAGGGCCTCCGAGCAGTTCTTC
TRBV5-1	TRBJ1-1	-	many	CASSIKRGAEAFF	TGCGCCAGCAGCATAAAACGGGGGGCTGAAGCTTTCTTT
TRBV19	TRBJ1-1	-	many	CASSIIKGAEAFF	TGTGCCAGTAGTATAATAAAAGGGGCCGAAGCTTTCTTT
TRBV5-1	TRBJ2-3	-	many	CASSLVSPDTQYF	TGCGCCAGCAGCTTGGTTAGTCCCGATACGCAGTATTTT